This T cell receptor beta chain was captured in a study of Graves' ophthalmopathy and Graves' hyperthyroidism. Study conclusions and caveats: Blood samples also showed most expanded thyroid clonotypes exceeding 0.001 frequency.

Trimming removed 6 bases at V and 2 bases at J, with 16 bases between. This CDR3 has 15 residues. Germline-derived CDR1 and CDR2 are MNHEY and SVGAGI. Beta-chain TCR CDR3 regions were amplified from RNA transcripts. Second-round multiplex PCR came after first-round RT-PCR with HTBI primers. Each CDR3 protein is one row after TCRdb ran MiXCR on the multiplex PCR reads. The sample includes roughly 1.1 million distinct CDR3 sequences, less than 45% of them seen just once. This clonotype came up a few times. Its antigen remains unidentified. Only newly diagnosed hyperthyroidism patients aged 18 to 65, with under 2 months' duration, were enrolled. No donor had other autoimmune disease, uncontrolled infection, pregnancy or lactation.

The specimen sequenced was peripheral blood or thyroid tissue (not recorded which). This TCR was sampled from an adult man with Graves' hyperthyroidism. The rearrangement joins TRBV6-5 to TRBJ2-5; D might be TRBD1 (5 bases). CDR3 bases: TGTGCCAGCAGCACACGTTGGACACCTCAAGAGACCCAGTACTTC. This sequence encodes CASSTRWTPQETQYF.